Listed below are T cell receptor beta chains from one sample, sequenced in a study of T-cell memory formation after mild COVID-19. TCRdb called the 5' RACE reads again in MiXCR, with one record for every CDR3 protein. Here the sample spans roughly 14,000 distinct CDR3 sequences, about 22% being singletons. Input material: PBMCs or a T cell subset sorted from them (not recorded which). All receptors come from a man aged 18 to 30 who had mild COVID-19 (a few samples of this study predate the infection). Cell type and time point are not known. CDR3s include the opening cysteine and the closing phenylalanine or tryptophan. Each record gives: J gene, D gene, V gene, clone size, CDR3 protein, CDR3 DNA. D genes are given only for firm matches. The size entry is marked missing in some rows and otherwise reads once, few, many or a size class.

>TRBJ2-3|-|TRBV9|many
CASSEGHSTTDTQYF
TGTGCCAGCAGCGAGGGACACTCAACGACAGATACGCAGTATTTT
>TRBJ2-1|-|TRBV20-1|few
CSARKSSLGGNEQFF
TGCAGTGCTAGGAAGTCGTCGCTAGGAGGGAATGAGCAGTTCTTC
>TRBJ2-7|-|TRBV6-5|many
CASSPDSAYEQYF
TGTGCCAGCAGTCCGGACTCAGCCTACGAGCAGTACTTC
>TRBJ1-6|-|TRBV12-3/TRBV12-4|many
CASREGVVGSPLHF
TGTGCCAGCAGGGAGGGAGTAGTCGGTTCACCCCTCCACTTT
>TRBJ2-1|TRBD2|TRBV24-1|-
CATRAGGGNEQFF
TGTGCCACCAGAGCGGGGGGTGGCAATGAGCAGTTCTTC
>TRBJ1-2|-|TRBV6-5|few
CASSYDALGVGGYTF
TGTGCCAGCAGTTACGACGCGTTAGGGGTCGGAGGCTACACCTTC
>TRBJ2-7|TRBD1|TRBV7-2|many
CASSVGTAISYEQYF
TGTGCCAGCAGCGTCGGGACAGCAATCTCCTACGAGCAGTACTTC
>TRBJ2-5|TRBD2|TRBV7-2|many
CASSLRLAGSGETQYF
TGTGCCAGCAGCTTACGGCTAGCGGGGTCGGGGGAGACCCAGTACTTC
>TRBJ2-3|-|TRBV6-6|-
CASSYPELGGTQYF
TGTGCCAGCAGTTACCCAGAATTAGGGGGAACGCAGTATTTT
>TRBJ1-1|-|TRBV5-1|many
CASSFVPVEVNTEAFF
TGCGCCAGCAGCTTTGTACCGGTGGAGGTGAACACTGAAGCTTTCTTT
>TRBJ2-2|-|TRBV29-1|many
CSVPADNTGELFF
TGCAGCGTCCCCGCCGACAACACCGGGGAGCTGTTTTTT
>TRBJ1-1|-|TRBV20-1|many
CSASFTGFYTEAFF
TGCAGTGCTTCCTTTACAGGGTTCTACACTGAAGCTTTCTTT
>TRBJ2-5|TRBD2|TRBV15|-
CATSTGLAGVVVTQYF
TGTGCCACCAGCACCGGACTAGCGGGAGTGGTAGTGACCCAGTACTTC
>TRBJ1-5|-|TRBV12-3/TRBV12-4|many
CASSWEASNQPQHF
TGTGCCAGCAGTTGGGAAGCTAGCAATCAGCCCCAGCATTTT
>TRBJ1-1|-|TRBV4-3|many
CASSQWRVNTEAFF
TGCGCCAGCAGCCAATGGCGTGTGAACACTGAAGCTTTCTTT
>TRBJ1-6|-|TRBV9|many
CASSLAPGYSSPLHF
TGTGCCAGCAGCCTAGCCCCAGGGTACAGTTCACCCCTCCACTTT
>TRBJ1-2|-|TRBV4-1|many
CASSLWGQGGYGYTF
TGCGCCAGCAGCCTGTGGGGGCAGGGTGGCTATGGCTACACCTTC
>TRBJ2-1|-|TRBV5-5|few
CASSLVGSYNEQFF
TGTGCCAGCAGCTTGGTGGGGTCCTACAATGAGCAGTTCTTC
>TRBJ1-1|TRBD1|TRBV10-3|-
CAISTRTGGNTEAFF
TGTGCCATCAGTACCCGGACAGGCGGTAACACTGAAGCTTTCTTT
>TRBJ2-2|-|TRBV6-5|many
CASSYLTGNTGELFF
TGTGCCAGCAGTTACCTAACAGGGAACACCGGGGAGCTGTTTTTT
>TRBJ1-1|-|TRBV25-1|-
CASSERGWAEAFF
TGTGCCAGCAGTGAACGCGGATGGGCTGAAGCTTTCTTT
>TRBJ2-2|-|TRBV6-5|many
CASSAGELFF
TGTGCCAGCAGTGCCGGGGAGCTGTTTTTT
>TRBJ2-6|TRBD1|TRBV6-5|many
CASSPGQGNSGANVLTF
TGTGCCAGCAGTCCGGGACAGGGAAACTCTGGGGCCAACGTCCTGACTTTC
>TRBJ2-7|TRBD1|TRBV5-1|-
CASSPRTGSYEQYF
TGCGCCAGCAGCCCCCGGACAGGTTCCTACGAGCAGTACTTC
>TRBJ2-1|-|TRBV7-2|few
CASRTFSRGLRQNNEQFF
TGTGCCAGCAGGACTTTCTCTCGCGGGCTCCGCCAGAATAATGAGCAGTTCTTC
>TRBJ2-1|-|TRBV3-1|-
CASRRSWGAGNEQFF
TGTGCCAGCAGACGTAGCTGGGGGGCGGGGAATGAGCAGTTCTTC
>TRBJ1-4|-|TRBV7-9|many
CASSFLMQYKLFF
TGTGCCAGCAGCTTTCTGATGCAGTACAAACTGTTTTTT
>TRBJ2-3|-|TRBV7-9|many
CASSLRDSTDTQYF
TGTGCCAGCAGCTTACGGGATAGCACAGATACGCAGTATTTT
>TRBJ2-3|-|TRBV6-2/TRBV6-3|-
CASSYRARLYADTQYF
TGTGCCAGCAGTTACCGAGCCAGGCTATACGCCGATACGCAGTATTTT
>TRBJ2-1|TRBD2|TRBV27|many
CASSSPTGGLDNEQFF
TGTGCCAGCAGTTCCCCCACGGGAGGGTTGGACAATGAGCAGTTCTTC
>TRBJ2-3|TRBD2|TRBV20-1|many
CSADLHRRGAANTQYF
TGCAGTGCTGATCTCCATCGGCGGGGGGCCGCAAATACGCAGTATTTT
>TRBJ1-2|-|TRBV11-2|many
CASSPPGVHGYTF
TGTGCCAGCAGCCCCCCGGGGGTGCATGGCTACACCTTC
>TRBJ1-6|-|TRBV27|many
CASSLLGVNYSPLHF
TGTGCCAGCAGTTTGCTCGGGGTGAACTATTCACCCCTCCACTTT
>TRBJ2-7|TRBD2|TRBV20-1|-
CSASSGESSYEQYF
TGCAGTGCTAGTAGCGGGGAGAGCTCCTACGAGCAGTACTTC
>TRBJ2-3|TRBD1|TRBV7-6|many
CASSPGTGTTDTQYF
TGTGCCAGCAGCCCAGGGACAGGGACCACAGATACGCAGTATTTT
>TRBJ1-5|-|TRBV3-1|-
CASSGVGGQPQHF
TGTGCCAGCAGCGGGGTCGGGGGCCAGCCCCAGCATTTT
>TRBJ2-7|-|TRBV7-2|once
CASSLVAVAYEQYF
TGTGCCAGCAGCTTAGTGGCGGTTGCCTACGAGCAGTACTTC
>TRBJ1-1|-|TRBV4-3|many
CASSQGTGVGTEAFF
TGCGCCAGCAGCCAAGGTACGGGGGTCGGCACTGAAGCTTTCTTT
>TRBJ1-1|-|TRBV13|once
CASSSSWEDPRVAFF
TGTGCCAGCAGCTCTTCTTGGGAGGACCCCCGGGTAGCTTTCTTT
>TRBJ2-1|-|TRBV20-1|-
CSAQLIWSSRYNEQFF
TGCAGTGCCCAACTCATCTGGTCTAGCCGCTACAATGAGCAGTTCTTC
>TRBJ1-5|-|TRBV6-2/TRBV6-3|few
CASSEGPNPGNQPQHF
TGTGCCAGCAGCGAAGGACCTAATCCGGGCAATCAGCCCCAGCATTTT
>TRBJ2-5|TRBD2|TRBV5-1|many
CASSLAPGLAGQETQYF
TGCGCCAGCAGCTTGGCTCCGGGACTAGCGGGACAAGAGACCCAGTACTTC
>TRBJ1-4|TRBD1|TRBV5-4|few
CASSLGTGKLFF
TGTGCCAGCAGCCTTGGGACAGGCAAACTGTTTTTT
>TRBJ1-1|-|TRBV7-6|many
CASSVQTGTEAFF
TGTGCCAGCAGCGTACAAACAGGGACCGAAGCTTTCTTT
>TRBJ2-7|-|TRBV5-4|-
CASSFQDGEQYF
TGTGCCAGCAGCTTCCAGGACGGCGAGCAGTACTTC
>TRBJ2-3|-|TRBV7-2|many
CASSAWTTGSTDTQYF
TGTGCCAGCAGCGCCTGGACTACCGGGTCCACAGATACGCAGTATTTT
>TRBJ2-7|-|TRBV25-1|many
CASSEYDSYEQYF
TGTGCCAGCAGCGAATACGACAGTTACGAGCAGTACTTC
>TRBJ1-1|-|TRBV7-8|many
CASSFLGDRMNTEAFF
TGTGCCAGCAGCTTCCTTGGGGACCGCATGAACACTGAAGCTTTCTTT
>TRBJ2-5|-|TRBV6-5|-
CASGSGTQYF
TGTGCCAGCGGGTCAGGGACCCAGTACTTC
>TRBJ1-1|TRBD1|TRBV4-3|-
CASSQGDRGTEAFF
TGCGCCAGCAGCCAAGGAGACAGGGGTACTGAAGCTTTCTTT
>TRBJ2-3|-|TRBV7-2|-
CASSLTGTTDTQYF
TGTGCCAGCAGCTTAACGGGGACCACAGATACGCAGTATTTT
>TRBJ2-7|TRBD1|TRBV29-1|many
CSVGDSGYEQYF
TGCAGCGTTGGGGACAGCGGATACGAGCAGTACTTC
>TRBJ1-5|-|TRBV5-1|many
CASSLGGRGGQPQHF
TGCGCCAGCAGCTTGGGGGGGAGGGGCGGACAGCCCCAGCATTTT
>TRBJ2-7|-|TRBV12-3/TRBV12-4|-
CASSLDWGPREQYF
TGTGCCAGCAGTTTAGACTGGGGGCCACGGGAGCAGTACTTC